The 23 T cell receptor beta chains reported below all come from one sample, sequenced in a study of beta chain features in type 1 diabetes. Regarding the study as a whole: Type 1 diabetes patients had TCRB CDR3s that were shorter (moderately but significantly so) in all four CD4+ subsets.

Isolated RNA was reverse transcribed in full, so expressed TCRB transcripts were sequenced. TCRdb's table, derived via immunoSEQ multiplex PCR, lists solely in-frame clones and lacks some. The sample records 12,000 to 15,000 clones, about two thirds being singletons. No antigen has been assigned to these receptors. Sequenced material: stem cell memory CD4+ T cells from blood. The source of these receptors is a woman aged 18-29 years with type 1 diabetes.

This clone appeared a few times. This sequence joins TRBV18 and TRBJ2-7; 15 bases fit TRBD2. The CDR3 spans 17 residues. CDR1 is KGHSH, CDR2 LQKENI, per germline. J gave up 7 bases and V 3 bases, and 10 bases lay outside the gene matches. The DNA for the CDR3 is TGTGCCAGCTCACCGCCTGGGAGGACTAGCGGGAGGGGTGAGCAGTACTTC. It codes for CASSPPGRTSGRGEQYF.

The chain has TRBV29-1 and TRBJ1-5; possible D gene TRBD1, 5 bases. Per the germline V gene, CDR1 is SQVTM and CDR2 is ANQGSEA. The CDR3 sequence is 14 residues long. V lost 4 bases and J lost 3, with 13 bases in between. The CDR3, as DNA: TGCAGCGTTGTTCAGGGTCTGGTCAATCAGCCCCAGCATTTT. As protein: CSVVQGLVNQPQHF.

The CDR3, as DNA: TGTGCCAGCAGCTTATCTCTGGGCAGCTCCTGGTCTAGCGGGAGGCAGTACTTC. Translating it yields CASSLSLGSSWSSGRQYF. The chain joins TRBV11-2 to TRBJ2-7; 10 bases fit TRBD2. Germline V gene data show CDR1 as SGHAT and CDR2 as FQNNGV. There are 18 residues in the CDR3. Trimming took 2 bases from V and 9 from J; bases not matched to a gene: 19. Full variable domain (outside the CDR3, taken from reference TRBV11-2 and TRBJ2-7): EAGVAQSPRYKIIEKRQSVAFWCNPISGHATLYWYQQILGQGPKLLIQFQNNGVVDDSQLPKDRFSAERLKGVDSTLKIQPAKLEDSAVYLCASSLSLGSSWSSGRQYFGPGTRLTVT.

The rearrangement links TRBV7-8 to TRBJ2-3; D is unresolved. The V gene lost 1 base and the J gene lost 4 bases, with 6 bases spanning the gap. This CDR3 region has 13 residues. The germline CDR1 and CDR2 sequences are SGHVS and FQNEAQ. Written as DNA, the CDR3 is TGTGCCAGCAGCTTAGGAGTGGCAGATACGCAGTATTTT. Translated, it gives CASSLGVADTQYF. Full variable domain (outside the CDR3, taken from reference TRBV7-8 and TRBJ2-3): GAGVSQSPRYKVAKRGQDVALRCDPISGHVSLFWYQQALGQGPEFLTYFQNEAQLDKSGLPSDRFFAERPEGSVSTLKIQRTQQEDSAVYLCASSLGVADTQYFGPGTRLTVL.

The chain combines TRBV7-2 with TRBJ1-2; TRBD1 matches 10 bases. This CDR3 has 15 residues. The junction had 5 bases not matched to a gene; V was cut back by 3 bases and J by 4 bases. CDR1 is SGHTA, CDR2 FQGNSA, per germline. CDR3 in DNA: TGTGCCAGCAGCTTCACCGGGACAGGGGCCTATGGCTACACCTTC. It yields the protein CASSFTGTGAYGYTF.

V and J are TRBV5-4 and TRBJ2-7; 10 positions agree with TRBD2. CDR3 length: 15 residues. CDR1 SGHNT and CDR2 YYREEE come from the germline V gene (reference sequence). The ends lost 0 bases at V and 3 bases at J; junction bases unmatched: 3. The CDR3 sequence: CASSLAASGGYEQYF. The CDR3 DNA is TGTGCCAGCAGCTTGGCGGCTAGCGGGGGCTACGAGCAGTACTTC. Full variable domain (rest looked up from reference TRBV5-4 and TRBJ2-7): ETGVTQSPTHLIKTRGQQVTLRCSSQSGHNTVSWYQQALGQGPQFIFQYYREEENGRGNFPPRFSGLQFPNYSSELNVNALELDDSALYLCASSLAASGGYEQYFGPGTRLTVT.

This clone was picked up a small number of times. In DNA, the CDR3 is TGTGCCATCAGTGAGTCGAGCCGACTAGACTTGCCTGAGCAGTTCTTC. As protein: CAISESSRLDLPEQFF. V and J are TRBV10-3 and TRBJ2-1, with D perhaps TRBD2 (6 bases). The ends were cut back, 0 bases at V and 9 bases at J, with 18 bases in the middle. The germline V gene encodes CDR1 ENHRY and CDR2 SYGVKD. The CDR3 is made up of 16 amino acids.

The V gene is TRBV4-1, the J gene TRBJ2-5; D gene uncertain. Germline loops: CDR1 MGHRA, CDR2 YSYEKL. This CDR3 is built from 13 residues. With 0 bases removed from V and 5 bases from J, the gap between germline ends came to 7 bases. As DNA, the CDR3 is TGCGCCAGCAGCCAAGATCGGTGGGAGACCCAGTACTTC. Protein: CASSQDRWETQYF.

The chain joins TRBV9 to TRBJ1-2; D gene ambiguous. The CDR3 runs 13 residues. Germline V gene sequence: CDR1 SGDLS, CDR2 YYNGEE. The V gene lost 4 bases and the J gene lost 1 base, with 8 bases spanning the gap. The CDR3 nucleotides read TGTGCCAGCAGCAAGAACTTTAACTATGGCTACACCTTC. The encoded protein is CASSKNFNYGYTF.

This clone was seen only a few times. The rearrangement links TRBV30 to TRBJ1-1, with unresolved D. V was cut by 2 bases and J by 6 bases, with 13 bases left in between. This CDR3 contains 13 residues. The germline CDR1 and CDR2 sequences are GTSNPN and SVGIG (reference sequence). The CDR3 protein is CAWSWLLESEAFF. The CDR3 DNA reads TGTGCCTGGAGTTGGCTCTTGGAGTCTGAAGCTTTCTTT.

There are a few counts of this clone. The genes are TRBV2 and TRBJ1-2, with 8 bases identical to TRBD1. The V segment lost 3 bases and the J segment 5 bases; nucleotides outside the gene matches: 11. This CDR3 has 16 residues. Germline CDR1 SNHLY, CDR2 FYNNEI. DNA for the CDR3: TGTGCCAGCAGTGATTCCAGGGGGCGGGAAGGGTATGGCTACACCTTC. Translated, it gives CASSDSRGREGYGYTF.

This chain joins TRBV27 and TRBJ1-1; no firm D call. Germline V gene lookup returns CDR1 MNHEY and CDR2 SMNVEV (reference sequence). The CDR3 runs 16 residues. The V gene lost 5 bases and the J gene lost 6 bases, with 22 bases spanning the gap. The CDR3, as DNA: TGTGCCAGCAGTCCCCCCCCTTATTCCTACCGGGCTGAAGCTTTCTTT. Translation: CASSPPPYSYRAEAFF.

The V call is TRBV6-6, the J call TRBJ2-3; D is possibly TRBD2 (5 bases). V was clipped by 0 bases and J by 6 bases, with 10 bases between them. Germline V gives CDR1 MNHNY, CDR2 SVGAGI (reference sequence). The CDR3 contains 14 residues. The CDR3: CASSYSRAEDTQYF. In DNA form, the CDR3 reads TGTGCCAGCAGTTACTCGAGGGCGGAGGATACGCAGTATTTT.

The chain couples TRBV10-1 to TRBJ1-2, with a tentative D call TRBD1 (6 bases). Germline V gene data show CDR1 as WNHNN and CDR2 as SYGVQD (reference sequence). This CDR3 is built from 13 residues. Trimming left V 4 bases short and J 8 bases short, with 14 bases between. The CDR3 sequence: CASSATGARGYTF. The CDR3 nucleotides read TGCGCCAGCAGTGCGACAGGCGCCAGAGGCTACACCTTC.

This clone has just a few counts. The chain links TRBV28 to TRBJ2-5; D call uncertain. The CDR3 covers 11 residues. Trimming took 6 bases from V and 12 from J, leaving 14 bases between them. In germline, CDR1 is MDHEN, CDR2 SYDVKM. CDR3 in DNA: TGTGCCAGCAGCCGTGGCCCAGGAAAGTACTTC. Translating gives CASSRGPGKYF.

The table lists this clone with a few counts. The chain links TRBV29-1 to TRBJ2-6, with D possibly matching TRBD1 (5 bases). Trimming removed 1 base from V and 0 bases from J, with 22 bases in between. The germline CDR1 and CDR2 sequences are SQVTM and ANQGSEA. The CDR3 contains 20 residues. DNA for the CDR3: TGCAGCGTTGAAGGCCGAAAACCTGGCAGGGTTCCCTCTGGGGCCAACGTCCTGACTTTC. This translates into CSVEGRKPGRVPSGANVLTF.

The chain links TRBV2 to TRBJ2-6; a possible D gene is TRBD2 (5 bases). Germline V lookup: CDR1 SNHLY, CDR2 FYNNEI. V was clipped by 6 bases and J by 1 base, with 10 bases between them. The CDR3 length is 15 residues. CDR3 DNA sequence: TGTGCCAGCAGCATTGAGGGTTCTGGGGCCAACGTCCTGACTTTC. Residues: CASSIEGSGANVLTF.

The CDR3, as DNA: TGTGCCAGCAGCCGTGGACAGGTCTATGGCTACACCTTC. Translated: CASSRGQVYGYTF. The chain employs TRBV5-6 and TRBJ1-2, with 7 bases matching TRBD1. The CDR3 length is 13 residues. The germline V gene has CDR1 SGHDT and CDR2 YYEEEE. J gave up 4 bases and V 4 bases, and 4 bases lay outside the gene matches.

This chain uses TRBV28 with TRBJ1-4, with 7 bases that match TRBD1. Germline lookup yields CDR1 MDHEN and CDR2 SYDVKM. CDR3 length equals 14 residues. Trimming at V came to 10 bases and at J to 3 bases, leaving 8 bases not matched to a gene. CDR3 nucleotides: TGTGCCATCCAAGAACAGGGGTCTAATGAAAAACTGTTTTTT. Encoded protein: CAIQEQGSNEKLFF.

V is TRBV25-1 and J is TRBJ2-5, with D unclear. The germline gives CDR1 MGHDK, CDR2 SYGVNS. V was pared by 4 bases and J by 2 bases, with 5 bases between. There are 12 residues in the CDR3. CDR3 amino acids: CASSVQQETQYF. The CDR3 DNA is TGTGCCAGCAGTGTCCAGCAAGAGACCCAGTACTTC. Supplemented by reference TRBV25-1 and TRBJ2-5, the full variable domain reads EADIYQTPRYLVIGTGKKITLECSQTMGHDKMYWYQQDPGMELHLIHYSYGVNSTEKGDLSSESTVSRIRTEHFPLTLESARPSHTSQYLCASSVQQETQYFGPGTRLLVL.

This chain links TRBV10-3 with TRBJ2-1; 7 bases map to TRBD2. Germline V gives CDR1 ENHRY, CDR2 SYGVKD. V lost 10 bases to trimming and J lost 5 bases; unmatched junction nucleotides: 14. The CDR3 runs 15 residues. This chain's CDR3 is CATLSGRGAHNEQFF. CDR3 DNA sequence: TGTGCCACCCTTAGCGGGCGGGGTGCTCACAATGAGCAGTTCTTC.

V and J are TRBV29-1 and TRBJ2-2; D not resolved. V gave up 4 bases and J gave up 5 bases, with 5 bases separating them. Germline CDR1 SQVTM, CDR2 ANQGSEA. This CDR3 spans 11 amino acids. The CDR3 spells CSVGETGELFF. In DNA, the CDR3 is TGCAGCGTTGGTGAGACCGGGGAGCTGTTTTTT.

The genes are TRBV7-6 and TRBJ1-2; 11 nucleotides align to TRBD1. CDR3 length: 14 amino acids. The V gene's germline CDR1 is SGHVS and CDR2 FNYEAQ. The J segment lost 8 bases and the V segment lost 5 bases, leaving 7 bases of the junction unmatched. This CDR3 is CASSPGQGARGYTF. CDR3 in DNA: TGTGCCAGCAGCCCAGGACAGGGGGCGCGCGGCTACACCTTC.